This T cell receptor (beta chain) was sequenced for a study of human T cells and chemical hapten exposure. Study-wide background: Among samples, TCR yields varied mainly because of small differences in pooled library volume.

Regarding the study as a whole: TCRs exceeding 1 in 1000 frequency stayed unchanged with DPC sensitization.

V lost 11 bases to trimming and J lost 0 bases, with 11 bases between them. CDR1 MDHEN and CDR2 SYDVKM come from the germline V gene. The CDR3 is made up of 13 amino acids. This clonotype was observed a few times. Its matching antigen is unknown. As originally analysed: Samples had a median of about 96,000 TCRs, ranging roughly 23,224 to 750,000. In TCRdb, the 5' RACE reads were re-called with MiXCR into one record per CDR3 protein. These V and J calls originate from TCRdb's pipeline instead of the authors' own analysis. The table shows about 140,000 distinct CDR3 sequences, with around 4.4% occurring only once. Unfractionated whole blood yielded total RNA.

The rearrangement links TRBV28 to TRBJ1-3; D unclear. The TCR sequence derives from a female donor in good health. CDR3 sequence: CAFEPTSGNTIYF. DNA for the CDR3: TGTGCCTTTGAGCCTACCTCTGGAAACACCATATATTTT.